A selection of T cell receptor beta chains follows, all from one sample in a study of T cells in Graves' hyperthyroidism and ophthalmopathy. TCRdb redid the calling of the multiplex PCR reads with MiXCR, one entry per CDR3 protein. The sample includes 530,000 or so distinct CDR3 sequences, approximately 17% of them seen just once. Sequencing was carried out using blood. The receptor source for this set is a woman aged 18-35 years with Graves' ophthalmopathy. Each CDR3 is given with its conserved first and last residue. The D gene is left open where the match is weak. Rows give clone size only sometimes, using once, few, many, or a class for an expanded clone.

J gene	V gene	D gene	clone size	CDR3 length	CDR3 protein	CDR3 DNA
TRBJ1-3	TRBV12-3/TRBV12-4	.	few	13	CASSLEVGNTIYF	TGTGCCAGCAGTTTAGAGGTCGGAAACACCATATATTTT
TRBJ2-5	TRBV5-6	TRBD1	few	16	CASSFLTTGVWETQYF	TGTGCCAGCAGCTTTCTCACGACAGGGGTCTGGGAGACCCAGTACTTC
TRBJ2-7	TRBV5-4	TRBD1	.	15	CASSQRQGASYEQYF	TGTGCCAGCAGCCAGAGACAGGGGGCCTCCTACGAGCAGTACTTC
TRBJ2-7	TRBV12-5	.	.	16	CASGLELVGSSYEQYF	TGTGCTAGTGGTTTGGAACTGGTAGGGAGCTCCTACGAGCAGTACTTC
TRBJ1-2	TRBV6-1	TRBD1	.	16	CASSESPGTGDYGYTF	TGTGCCAGCAGTGAATCCCCCGGGACAGGGGACTATGGCTACACCTTC
TRBJ2-1	TRBV24-1	TRBD2	.	16	CATSDLGASGRNEQFF	TGTGCCACCAGTGATTTGGGTGCTAGCGGGAGGAATGAGCAGTTCTTC
TRBJ2-7	TRBV7-9	TRBD1	many	16	CASSPIGGYPTYEQYF	TGTGCCAGCAGCCCGATAGGGGGCTACCCAACCTACGAGCAGTACTTC
TRBJ2-2	TRBV18	.	many	15	CASSPKRLNTGELFF	TGTGCCAGCTCACCTAAACGGTTAAACACCGGGGAGCTGTTTTTT
TRBJ1-1	TRBV7-8	.	few	15	CASSLELRTDTEAFF	TGTGCCAGCAGCTTAGAATTGAGGACGGACACTGAAGCTTTCTTT
TRBJ1-5	TRBV6-1	.	.	14	CASSERGGYQPQHF	TGTGCCAGCAGTGAAAGGGGGGGTTATCAGCCCCAGCATTTT
TRBJ1-1	TRBV5-1	.	many	13	CASSLFLGSEAFF	TGCGCCAGCAGCTTGTTCTTAGGCTCGGAAGCTTTCTTT
TRBJ2-5	TRBV20-1	TRBD2	.	16	CSAIPPSGRAQETQYF	TGCAGTGCTATTCCCCCTAGCGGGAGGGCCCAAGAGACCCAGTACTTC
TRBJ2-3	TRBV30	TRBD2	.	16	CAWSKGSGGSGDTQYF	TGTGCCTGGAGTAAGGGTAGCGGGGGCAGCGGAGATACGCAGTATTTT
TRBJ2-1	TRBV7-8	.	many	11	CASSPRSEQFF	TGTGCCAGCAGCCCTCGGAGTGAGCAGTTCTTC
TRBJ1-5	TRBV28	.	many	16	CASRWGGGGGHQPQHF	TGTGCCAGCAGATGGGGAGGCGGGGGAGGTCATCAGCCCCAGCATTTT
TRBJ2-2	TRBV5-5	TRBD2	few	16	CASSLWRGGNTGELFF	TGTGCCAGCAGCCTCTGGCGGGGGGGGAACACCGGGGAGCTGTTTTTT
TRBJ1-5	TRBV28	.	many	14	CASSLGGEGQPQHF	TGTGCCAGCAGTTTAGGGGGGGAAGGGCAGCCCCAGCATTTT
TRBJ1-1	TRBV5-6	.	.	14	CASSSQPSNTEAFF	TGTGCCAGCAGCTCCCAGCCCAGTAACACTGAAGCTTTCTTT
TRBJ1-1	TRBV3-1	.	many	14	CASSHGGINTEAFF	TGTGCCAGCAGCCACGGGGGGATAAACACTGAAGCTTTCTTT
TRBJ2-1	TRBV29-1	TRBD2	few	16	CSVEGTSGRAVYEQFF	TGCAGCGTGGAAGGGACTAGCGGGAGGGCGGTATATGAGCAGTTCTTC
TRBJ2-7	TRBV5-1	.	many	14	CASGSDTLSYEQYF	TGCGCCAGCGGTTCGGACACCCTCTCCTACGAGCAGTACTTC
TRBJ1-6	TRBV28	.	.	15	CASSGPGSYNSPLHF	TGTGCCAGCAGTGGACCCGGATCCTATAATTCACCCCTCCACTTT
TRBJ1-2	TRBV7-2	.	.	13	CASSLRDTYGYTF	TGTGCCAGCAGCTTACGGGACACCTATGGCTACACCTTC
TRBJ2-3	TRBV10-3	.	many	12	CAISENTDTQYF	TGTGCCATCAGTGAGAACACAGATACGCAGTATTTT
TRBJ2-5	TRBV28	.	many	13	CASSQPKRPTQYF	TGTGCCAGCAGTCAACCCAAGAGACCCACCCAGTACTTC
TRBJ2-7	TRBV19	.	.	15	CASRIDGISQAEQYF	TGTGCCAGTAGGATTGACGGTATTAGCCAGGCCGAGCAGTACTTC
TRBJ2-7	TRBV13	TRBD2	many	15	CASSQTSGRRSEQYF	TGTGCCAGCAGCCAGACTAGCGGGAGGCGTAGCGAGCAGTACTTC
TRBJ1-1	TRBV28	.	few	16	CASSLRGGGMNTEAFF	TGTGCCAGCAGTTTGCGGGGGGGCGGGATGAACACTGAAGCTTTCTTT
TRBJ2-7	TRBV28	TRBD1	many	16	CASSPRPGQGTYEQYF	TGTGCCAGCAGTCCGCGGCCGGGACAGGGTACCTACGAGCAGTACTTC
TRBJ2-7	TRBV5-1	.	many	14	CASSLSLGAYEQYF	TGCGCCAGCAGCTTGAGTTTGGGGGCGTACGAGCAGTACTTC
TRBJ2-2	TRBV24-1	.	.	14	CATSDLQVAGELFF	TGTGCCACCAGTGATTTGCAAGTGGCTGGGGAGCTGTTTTTT
TRBJ1-1	TRBV30	.	many	13	CAWAETANTEAFF	TGTGCCTGGGCTGAAACAGCGAACACTGAAGCTTTCTTT
TRBJ1-5	TRBV5-5	.	few	16	CASSLAPRGRNQPQHF	TGTGCCAGCAGCTTGGCCCCCCGGGGCCGGAATCAGCCCCAGCATTTT
TRBJ1-1	TRBV20-1	.	.	14	CSARDRRGGTEAFF	TGCAGTGCTAGAGATCGCAGGGGAGGCACTGAAGCTTTCTTT
TRBJ1-5	TRBV12-3/TRBV12-4	TRBD1	.	14	CASSSSTGDQPRHF	TGTGCCAGCAGTAGCTCCACAGGGGATCAGCCCCGGCATTTT
TRBJ1-6	TRBV5-6	TRBD1	many	16	CASSLIPGQGVSPLHF	TGTGCCAGCAGCTTGATTCCGGGACAGGGGGTTTCACCCCTCCACTTT
TRBJ1-2	TRBV5-1	.	.	17	CASSLRPDSQGDYGYTF	TGCGCCAGCAGCTTGCGCCCGGACAGTCAAGGTGACTATGGCTACACCTTC
TRBJ1-1	TRBV28	TRBD1	many	13	CASLGQEDTEAFF	TGTGCCAGCCTCGGACAGGAAGACACTGAAGCTTTCTTT
TRBJ2-1	TRBV7-2	TRBD2	few	15	CDSSVGLAGHNEQFF	TGTGACAGCAGCGTCGGACTAGCGGGGCACAATGAGCAGTTCTTC
TRBJ1-1	TRBV30	.	few	13	CAWRNVANTEAFF	TGTGCCTGGAGAAACGTGGCGAACACTGAAGCTTTCTTT